One and the same sample provided the 11 T cell receptor beta chains below, sequenced in a study of OX40 agonist ivuxolimab in advanced cancers. Only in-frame clones appear in the TCRdb table, and some are missing; sequencing was by immunoSEQ multiplex PCR. Of about 73,000 clones in the sample, 80% to 90% were seen once. This sample comprised CD4+ or CD8+ T cells sorted from blood, obtained in a trial of the OX40 agonist ivuxolimab. The receptor set was obtained from an adult with an advanced solid tumor such as melanoma, head and neck, liver or kidney cancer.

This clone was seen a few times. This chain connects TRBV29-1 to TRBJ1-4; D unresolved. Germline V gives CDR1 SQVTM, CDR2 ANQGSEA. V dropped 4 bases and J dropped 3 bases, with 12 bases sitting between them. This CDR3 is 14 amino acids long. For the CDR3, the DNA is TGCAGCGTTGGGGAGGGTACAGCTAATGAAAAACTGTTTTTT. It is translated as CSVGEGTANEKLFF.

V gene TRBV7-8 combines with J gene TRBJ1-2; 11 bases are a match to TRBD1. Germline CDR1 SGHVS, CDR2 FQNEAQ. This CDR3 has 16 amino acids. Trimming at V came to 4 bases and at J to 3 bases, leaving 7 bases not matched to a gene. CDR3 loop: CASSSLDRGLDYGYTF. CDR3 DNA: TGTGCCAGCAGCTCCTTGGACAGGGGGCTAGACTATGGCTACACCTTC.

V is TRBV6-6 and J is TRBJ2-5, with 8 bases identical to TRBD2. J was trimmed by 5 bases and V by 4 bases; bases with no gene match: 9. The CDR3 has 15 residues. Germline CDR1 and CDR2: MNHNY and SVGAGI (reference sequence). In nucleotides, the CDR3 is TGTGCCAGCAGTTCACCACTCGGGGGGGCCGAGACCCAGTACTTC. Translated: CASSSPLGGAETQYF.

A few counts support this clone. The CDR3 coding sequence is TGTGCCAGCAGCTACAGGGGGGCGGACACCGGGGAGCTGTTTTTT. Translation gives CASSYRGADTGELFF. The V and J genes are TRBV11-3 and TRBJ2-2; 8 positions agree with TRBD1. The germline CDR1 and CDR2 sequences are SGHNT and YENEEA. Trimming took 4 bases from V and 3 from J; bases not matched to a gene: 4. This CDR3 has 15 residues.

V usage is TRBV9 and J usage is TRBJ2-5; D is possibly TRBD2 (6 bases). The CDR3 totals 16 residues. The V gene lost 3 bases and the J gene lost 4 bases, with 19 bases spanning the gap. Germline CDR1 SGDLS, CDR2 YYNGEE. The CDR3 sequence is CASSATSGTVRETQYF. The CDR3 nucleotides are TGTGCCAGCAGCGCCACCTCCGGGACTGTTAGAGAGACCCAGTACTTC.

The chain uses TRBV28 and TRBJ1-1, with 8 bases identical to TRBD1. Germline V CDR1 and CDR2: MDHEN, SYDVKM. The CDR3 is 17 amino acids. V shed 7 bases and J 0 bases; nucleotides not matched to a gene: 13. The CDR3 DNA follows: TGTGCCAGCATTCCCCAGGGCAGGGGGCGCATGAACACTGAAGCTTTCTTT. Translating gives CASIPQGRGRMNTEAFF.

The chain employs TRBV11-2 and TRBJ1-3; D not resolved. The CDR3 totals 14 residues. Trimming left V 1 base short and J 4 bases short, with 8 bases between. Looked up from germline, CDR1 is SGHAT and CDR2 is FQNNGV. Here the CDR3 reads CASSLAHSGNTIYF. The CDR3 coding sequence is TGTGCCAGCAGCTTAGCCCACTCCGGAAACACCATATATTTT.

The rearrangement uses TRBV5-4 and TRBJ2-3; 11 bases map to TRBD1. The CDR3 sequence is 15 residues long. The germline gives CDR1 SGHNT, CDR2 YYREEE (reference sequence). V was clipped by 4 bases and J by 6 bases; unmatched bases: 7. The CDR3 DNA reads as TGTGCCAGCAGCAACCGGGACAGGGGGACGGATACGCAGTATTTT. It codes for CASSNRDRGTDTQYF.

As regards this clone: Distinct nucleotide sequences in the sample also encode this CDR3. V and J are TRBV29-1 and TRBJ1-3; D possibly corresponds to TRBD1 (6 bases). Germline loops: CDR1 SQVTM, CDR2 ANQGSEA. The CDR3 is 14 amino acids. Deletions cut 6 bases from V and 0 bases from J, with 12 bases between. DNA for the CDR3: TGCAGCGTCCAACAGGGTTACTCTGGAAACACCATATATTTT. This gives the protein CSVQQGYSGNTIYF.

J is TRBJ2-7 and V is TRBV11-2, with 10 bases identical to TRBD2. Trimming removed 3 bases from V and 2 bases from J; junction bases left unmatched: 1. Germline values: CDR1 SGHAT, CDR2 FQNNGV. The length of the CDR3 is 14 residues. The DNA of the CDR3 is TGTGCCAGCAGCTTCACTAGCGGGACCTACGAGCAGTACTTC. As protein: CASSFTSGTYEQYF.

This clone came up once. The chain combines TRBV10-3 with TRBJ1-1; 7 nucleotides align to TRBD1. Germline V lookup: CDR1 ENHRY, CDR2 SYGVKD. The CDR3 has 14 residues. The ends lost 4 bases at V and 5 bases at J; junction bases unmatched: 7. CDR3 loop: CAISGNRGTTEAFF. For the CDR3, the DNA is TGTGCCATCAGTGGGAACAGGGGTACGACTGAAGCTTTCTTT.